This T cell receptor (beta chain) was documented in a study of CD4 T cells in relation to SARS-CoV-2 and coronaviruses. Sorted naive or memory CD4+ cells met CEF peptides for approximately nine days. Measured with immunoSEQ multiplex PCR; TCRdb has only the in-frame clones, and not every one. The sample holds about 36,000 clones; just under 85% are singletons and the top ten take around 6.6%. With respect to this clone: Its cognate antigen is unknown.

The specimen was naive CD4+ T cells from PBMCs, cultured in vitro. The subset denotes: naive CD4+ T cells isolated by negative enrichment. This sequence originates from an adult with COVID-19.

Here the CDR3 DNA reads TGTGCCATCAGAATCACTGACCGGGACGAGCAGTACTTC. It translates to CAIRITDRDEQYF. V and J are TRBV10-3 and TRBJ2-7; no definite D call. Germline CDR1 is ENHRY and CDR2 is SYGVKD. V lost 6 bases, J lost 5 bases, and 14 bases lay in between. The CDR3 has 13 residues.